This T cell receptor beta chain was identified in a study of OX40 agonist ivuxolimab in advanced cancers. CDR1 and CDR2 (germline): MNHEY, SVGAGI. Trimming took off 3 bases at V and 1 base at J, with 10 bases between the two ends. The CDR3 is made up of 15 amino acids. Assay: immunoSEQ multiplex PCR; the TCRdb copy retains only in-frame clones and omits some. The table lists about 120,000 clones, about 94% of them singletons, with 0.15% to 0.16% in the top ten. The rearrangement joins TRBV6-5 to TRBJ2-1; perhaps D is TRBD1 or TRBD2 (5 bases each). The sample was CD4+ or CD8+ T cells sorted from blood, taken in a trial of the OX40 agonist ivuxolimab. This TCR came from an adult with an advanced solid tumor such as melanoma, head and neck, liver or kidney cancer. Here the CDR3 reads CASSYEGRSYNEQFF. The CDR3 DNA reads as TGTGCCAGCAGTTATGAGGGGAGATCCTACAATGAGCAGTTCTTC.